This entry lists 20 T cell receptor beta chains sequenced from one sample in a study of T cell responses to AZD1222 COVID-19 vaccine. Profiled with immunoSEQ multiplex PCR; TCRdb holds only in-frame clones, not every one. Among roughly 170,000 clones listed, about 86% were seen once. Here the sequenced sample was peripheral blood, taken on day 0 of AZD1222 vaccination. The receptors stem from an adult in good health.

The chain uses TRBV27 and TRBJ1-2, with D perhaps TRBD1 (6 bases). Germline assignment: CDR1 MNHEY and CDR2 SMNVEV (reference sequence). This CDR3 contains 15 residues. Trimming stripped 3 bases from V and 0 bases from J, with 11 bases between. The CDR3 region has the DNA TGTGCCAGCAGTTTTCAGGGGCTCGCTAACTATGGCTACACCTTC. Its translation: CASSFQGLANYGYTF.

As concerns this clone: Compared with germline, one end of the junction differs, possibly owing to a read error. The chain has TRBV7-7 and TRBJ1-5, with D perhaps matching TRBD1 (5 bases). CDR3 length: 12 residues. From germline, CDR1 is SSHAT and CDR2 FNYEAQ (reference sequence). CDR3 DNA sequence: TGTGCTAGCAGCCCCCAGGGTCAGCCCCAGCATTTT. Its protein product is CASSPQGQPQHF.

This sequence joins TRBV27 and TRBJ2-5, with a possible D match to TRBD1 (6 bases). The CDR3 sequence is 15 residues long. V lost 6 bases to trimming and J lost 0 bases, with 14 bases between them. CDR1 and CDR2 from the germline V gene are MNHEY and SMNVEV (reference sequence). CDR3 protein: CASRPLGGDQETQYF. The CDR3, as DNA: TGTGCCAGCAGACCTCTAGGGGGTGACCAAGAGACCCAGTACTTC.

This chain connects TRBV10-3 to TRBJ2-2; the match to TRBD2 covers 8 bases. Germline assignment: CDR1 ENHRY and CDR2 SYGVKD. V was pared by 2 bases and J by 7 bases, with 9 bases of the junction left unmatched. The length of the CDR3 is 16 residues. DNA of the CDR3: TGTGCCATCAGTGAGACTAGCGGACCTGTGGGCGGGGAGCTGTTTTTT. Protein: CAISETSGPVGGELFF.

The chain uses TRBV21-1 and TRBJ2-1. TRBV21-1 is an annotated pseudogene. The CDR3 is 11 amino acids. The CDR3 coding sequence is TGTGCCAGCAGGGGGGACAATGAGCAGTTCTTC. Translation gives CASRGDNEQFF.

The V gene is TRBV29-1, the J gene TRBJ1-2; 9 bases align to TRBD1. This CDR3 is 13 amino acids long. Trimming at V came to 4 bases and at J to 8 bases, leaving 8 bases not matched to a gene. CDR1 and CDR2 (germline): SQVTM, ANQGSEA. DNA for the CDR3: TGCAGCGTTGGCGACGGGACAGGGAACGGCTACACCTTC. It yields the protein CSVGDGTGNGYTF.

The genes are TRBV9 and TRBJ2-7; 7 nucleotides agree with TRBD2. This CDR3 contains 14 residues. The germline V gene has CDR1 SGDLS and CDR2 YYNGEE. The V and J ends lost 1 base and 7 bases, in that order; junction bases with no gene match: 8. CDR3 DNA: TGTGCCAGCAGCGTAAGGGGAGGGCCCGGGGAGCAGTACTTC. It encodes CASSVRGGPGEQYF. Full variable domain (remainder filled in from reference TRBV9 and TRBJ2-7): DSGVTQTPKHLITATGQRVTLRCSPRSGDLSVYWYQQSLDQGLQFLIQYYNGEERAKGNILERFSAQQFPDLHSELNLSSLELGDSALYFCASSVRGGPGEQYFGPGTRLTVT.

This clone was recorded a few times. The V call is TRBV7-8, the J call TRBJ1-4; D remains unclear. The CDR3 runs 13 residues. CDR1 SGHVS and CDR2 FQNEAQ come from the germline V gene. V lost 1 base and J 7 bases, leaving 7 bases between the germline ends. CDR3 region: CASSLGASEKLFF. The DNA for the CDR3 is TGTGCCAGCAGCTTAGGTGCCAGTGAAAAACTGTTTTTT.

The J gene is TRBJ2-2, the V gene TRBV5-8; D gene ambiguous. This CDR3 is built from 15 residues. Trimming left V 0 bases short and J 5 bases short, with 11 bases between. Germline loops: CDR1 SGHTS, CDR2 YDEGEE. As DNA, the CDR3 is TGTGCCAGCAGCTTGGAGTATAAGGGTACCGGGGAGCTGTTTTTT. As protein: CASSLEYKGTGELFF.

The gene calls are TRBV29-1 and TRBJ1-5, with D hard to call. V was trimmed by 4 bases and J by 5 bases, leaving 12 bases between them. The CDR3 totals 13 residues. The germline gives CDR1 SQVTM, CDR2 ANQGSEA. The CDR3 DNA follows: TGCAGCGTTGGGCCCGGTCGAGATCAGCCCCAGCATTTT. Its protein product is CSVGPGRDQPQHF. Together with reference TRBV29-1 and TRBJ1-5, the CDR3 gives the full variable domain: SAVISQKPSRDICQRGTSLTIQCQVDSQVTMMFWYRQQPGQSLTLIATANQGSEATYESGFVIDKFPISRPNLTFSTLTVSNMSPEDSSIYLCSVGPGRDQPQHFGDGTRLSIL.

The rearrangement joins TRBV4-1 to TRBJ2-7; a weak D match, TRBD2 (6 bases). The CDR3 loop spans 15 amino acids. Trimming removed 1 base at V and 3 bases at J, with 13 bases between. CDR1 and CDR2 from the germline V gene are MGHRA and YSYEKL. CDR3 bases: TGCGCCAGCAGCCAAGTGAGTGAGGGACTCTACGAGCAGTACTTC. Translating it yields CASSQVSEGLYEQYF.

The chain combines TRBV7-9 with TRBJ2-7, with D possibly matching TRBD2 (6 bases). In germline, CDR1 is SEHNR, CDR2 FQNEAQ (reference sequence). V lost 2 bases and J lost 5, with 13 bases in between. The CDR3 spans 14 residues. CDR3: CASSLPGGENEQYF. The CDR3 bases are TGTGCCAGCAGCTTACCCGGAGGGGAAAACGAGCAGTACTTC.

The chain is built from TRBV7-2 and TRBJ1-1; D possibly corresponds to TRBD1 (6 bases). CDR1 and CDR2 (germline): SGHTA, FQGNSA. V was trimmed by 6 bases and J by 4 bases, leaving 15 bases between them. The length of the CDR3 is 14 residues. CDR3 bases: TGTGCCAGCAGACCAGGGGCTCCCAGCACTGAAGCTTTCTTT. This codes for CASRPGAPSTEAFF.

V usage is TRBV7-9 and J usage is TRBJ1-2; D is unresolved. Per the germline V gene, CDR1 is SEHNR and CDR2 is FQNEAQ (reference sequence). The CDR3 length is 13 residues. V dropped 3 bases and J dropped 6 bases, with 11 bases sitting between them. The CDR3 sequence: CASSFLEFDGYTF. Here the CDR3 DNA reads TGTGCCAGCAGCTTTTTAGAATTCGATGGCTACACCTTC.

This clone has just a few counts. The gene calls are TRBV28 and TRBJ1-2; 8 nucleotides match TRBD1. CDR3 length: 15 residues. Germline V CDR1 and CDR2: MDHEN, SYDVKM. J was trimmed by 0 bases and V by 3 bases; bases with no gene match: 3. CDR3 DNA sequence: TGTGCCAGCAGTTTCAGACAGGGGTCTAACTATGGCTACACCTTC. As protein: CASSFRQGSNYGYTF.

The CDR3, as DNA: TGTGCCAGCAGCTTGGATCGCAGGGGCCGCGGGAACACCGGGGAGCTGTTTTTT. Its protein product is CASSLDRRGRGNTGELFF. This sequence joins TRBV5-8 and TRBJ2-2; a possible D gene is TRBD1 (6 bases). CDR1 is SGHTS and CDR2 is YDEGEE in the germline V gene. V dropped 0 bases and J dropped 1 base, with 16 bases sitting between them. The length of the CDR3 is 18 residues.

The CDR3 reads CATGGTGAEPQHF. CDR3 nucleotide sequence: TGTGCCACCGGGGGGACAGGGGCAGAGCCCCAGCATTTT. The chain combines TRBV19 with TRBJ1-5, with 10 bases aligning to TRBD1. CDR1 and CDR2 from the germline V gene are LNHDA and SQIVND (reference sequence). V was pared by 10 bases and J by 8 bases, with 8 bases of the junction left unmatched. The CDR3 has 13 amino acids.

The gene calls are TRBV29-1 and TRBJ2-7, with unresolved D. The V gene lost 4 bases and the J gene lost 5 bases, with 12 bases spanning the gap. The V gene's germline CDR1 is SQVTM and CDR2 ANQGSEA. The CDR3 contains 12 residues. CDR3: CSVGHPTNEQYF. The CDR3 coding sequence is TGCAGCGTTGGTCACCCAACGAACGAGCAGTACTTC.

The chain combines TRBV7-9 with TRBJ1-3; D unresolved. The V and J ends lost 5 bases and 4 bases respectively, with 18 bases between them. The CDR3 spans 16 residues. Germline-derived CDR1 and CDR2 are SEHNR and FQNEAQ (reference sequence). CDR3 region: CASSSLRTLSGNTIYF. The CDR3 DNA is TGTGCCAGCAGCAGCCTCCGCACTCTCTCGGGAAACACCATATATTTT.

This rearrangement joins TRBV4-3 to TRBJ1-5; 9 bases are shared with TRBD1. Germline V lookup: CDR1 LGHNA, CDR2 YSLEER. The V and J ends lost 4 bases and 0 bases, in that order; junction bases with no gene match: 1. CDR3 size: 15 residues. The CDR3 reads CASSPGQGSNQPQHF. In DNA, the CDR3 is TGCGCCAGCAGCCCGGGACAGGGTAGCAATCAGCCCCAGCATTTT.